The source of this T cell receptor beta chain is a study of blood T cells in healthy people across ages. Notes on the study in general: The study could not conclusively compare naive and antigen-experienced cells, given its unsorted PBMCs.

The V gene's germline CDR1 is KGHDR and CDR2 SFDVKD. With 5 bases removed from V and 1 base from J, the gap between germline ends came to 3 bases. The CDR3 runs to 12 residues. A note on this clonotype: Antigen unknown.

A J-beta primer mix and a sample-barcoded 5' primer were used in a second PCR of roughly 6 to 11 cycles. TCRdb redid the calling of the 5' RACE reads with MiXCR, one entry per CDR3 protein. The sample lists about 730,000 distinct CDR3 sequences; roughly 44% were seen once. The receptor's source is a woman aged 55-69 years in good health. The gene calls are TRBV24-1 and TRBJ2-3; no firm D call. The source material was blood. Written as DNA, the CDR3 is TGTGCCACCAGTGCTCGCACAGATACGCAGTATTTT. It yields the protein CATSARTDTQYF.